A single sample gave rise to the 5 T cell receptor beta chains below, sequenced in a study of cytomegalovirus exposure and HLA in healthy donors. PCR employed 60 Vbeta and 13 Jbeta primers. The data were produced by immunoSEQ multiplex PCR, yet TCRdb's version contains in-frame clones alone and is incomplete. The sample consists of 95,000 to 150,000 clones, about 9.4% of them appearing once. Sequenced: PBMCs. Every receptor here comes from a woman aged 40 to 50 in good health and CMV-seropositive.

In its sample, this clone was seen a few times. The CDR3 DNA reads as TGTGCCAGCAGTTCTGACAGGGCCCGGGACGGCTACACCTTC. Its translation is CASSSDRARDGYTF. The rearrangement uses TRBV28 and TRBJ1-2; TRBD1 matches 7 bases. The CDR3 loop spans 14 amino acids. With 4 bases clipped from V and 8 bases from J, the junction kept 10 bases outside the gene matches. The V gene's germline CDR1 is MDHEN and CDR2 SYDVKM.

This clone has just a few counts. The chain combines TRBV10-3 with TRBJ2-5; D remains ambiguous. The V and J ends lost 6 bases and 4 bases respectively, with 6 bases between them. The length of the CDR3 is 11 residues. Germline CDR1 ENHRY, CDR2 SYGVKD. The CDR3 spells CAISAGETQYF. Written as DNA, the CDR3 is TGTGCCATCAGCGCCGGAGAGACCCAGTACTTC.

The rearrangement links TRBV19 to TRBJ1-2, with a weak D call TRBD1 (6 bases). The CDR3 extends over 15 amino acids. Germline assignment: CDR1 LNHDA and CDR2 SQIVND (reference sequence). The V gene lost 7 bases and the J gene lost 4 bases, with 19 bases spanning the gap. The CDR3 coding sequence is TGTGCCAGTACCAATCAACAGGGATTTGGCTATGGCTACACCTTC. This gives the protein CASTNQQGFGYGYTF.

The chain recombines TRBV4-1 with TRBJ2-5, with TRBD1 as a possible D gene (6 bases). The last part of the DNA fits TRBJ2-7 better; the J call may be wrong. The CDR3 runs to 14 residues. CDR1 is MGHRA and CDR2 is YSYEKL in the germline V gene. DNA of the CDR3: TGCGCCAGCAGCCAACTAGAGGGACAATCCGAGCAGTACTTC. Translating it yields CASSQLEGQSEQYF.

This clone was observed a few times. The rearrangement joins TRBV9 to TRBJ1-6; 7 bases fit TRBD1. The germline V gene encodes CDR1 SGDLS and CDR2 YYNGEE. The CDR3 is 16 residues long. Unmatched junction bases numbered 12, after V lost 4 bases and J lost 8 bases. CDR3 amino acids: CASSPSTGLIDSPLHF. The CDR3 DNA follows: TGTGCCAGCAGCCCATCGACAGGGTTAATTGATTCACCCCTCCACTTT.